The present TCR beta chain was sequenced within a study of T cell responses to AZD1222 COVID-19 vaccine. Sequencing used immunoSEQ multiplex PCR; TCRdb keeps in-frame clones, though not all of them. Of around 76,000 clones listed, roughly 81% are singletons. Germline V gives CDR1 SNHLY, CDR2 FYNNEI. The V segment lost 4 bases and the J segment 4 bases; nucleotides outside the gene matches: 3. The CDR3 contains 14 residues. This clone has a handful of counts. This rearrangement joins TRBV2 to TRBJ2-7, with TRBD2 matching 11 bases. The sequencing here drew on peripheral blood, taken on day 0 of AZD1222 vaccination. The TCR comes from an adult in good health. The CDR3 DNA follows: TGTGCCAGCAGTGCCGGGACTAGCGGATACGAGCAGTACTTC. It specifies CASSAGTSGYEQYF.